This TCR beta chain emerged from a study of beta chain features in type 1 diabetes. Reverse transcription of all isolated RNA meant that expressed TCRB transcripts were sequenced. Method: immunoSEQ multiplex PCR; TCRdb's copy keeps in-frame clones and lacks some. Found here are around 280,000 clones, around 16% of them singletons; the top ten hold 0.015% to 0.017%. This clone has only a few counts. The antigen is unknown. Regarding the study as a whole: Among patients with Type 1 diabetes, TCRB CDR3s were moderately but significantly shorter in every one of the four CD4+ subsets. These data did not resolve whether HLA type affects TCRB rearrangement. Sequencing of cDNA might inflate the share of cells that strongly express TCR.

This CDR3 has 16 residues. From germline, CDR1 is SGHAT and CDR2 FQNNGV. Trimming took 3 bases from V and 1 from J, leaving 10 bases between them. Sequencing used naive CD4+ T cells from blood. This clonotype originated in a man aged 18 to 35 with type 1 diabetes. The genes are TRBV11-2 and TRBJ2-6; the D is unclear. The CDR3 spells CASSLAARSGANVLTF. CDR3 nucleotide sequence: TGTGCCAGCAGCTTGGCTGCGCGGTCTGGGGCCAACGTCCTGACTTTC. Together with reference TRBV11-2 and TRBJ2-6, the CDR3 gives the full variable domain: EAGVAQSPRYKIIEKRQSVAFWCNPISGHATLYWYQQILGQGPKLLIQFQNNGVVDDSQLPKDRFSAERLKGVDSTLKIQPAKLEDSAVYLCASSLAARSGANVLTFGAGSRLTVL.